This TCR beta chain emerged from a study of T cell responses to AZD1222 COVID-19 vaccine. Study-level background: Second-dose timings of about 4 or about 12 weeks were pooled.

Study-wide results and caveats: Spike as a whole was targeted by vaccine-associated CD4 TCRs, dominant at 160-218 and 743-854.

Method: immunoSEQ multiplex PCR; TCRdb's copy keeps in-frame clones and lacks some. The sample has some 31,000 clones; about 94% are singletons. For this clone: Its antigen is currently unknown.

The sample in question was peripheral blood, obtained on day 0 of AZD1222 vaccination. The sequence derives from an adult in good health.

In DNA form, the CDR3 reads TGTGCCAGCAGACCGGGACAGGGACGTGAAAAACTGTTTTTT. It translates to CASRPGQGREKLFF. The V and J genes are TRBV2 and TRBJ1-4, with 9 bases fitting TRBD1. V dropped 6 bases and J dropped 7; count of bases not matched to a gene: 6. Germline assignment: CDR1 SNHLY and CDR2 FYNNEI. CDR3 length: 14 residues. Filled out from reference TRBV2 and TRBJ1-4, the complete variable domain reads EPEVTQTPSHQVTQMGQEVILRCVPISNHLYFYWYRQILGQKVEFLVSFYNNEISEKSEIFDDQFSVERPDGSNFTLKIRSTKLEDSAMYFCASRPGQGREKLFFGSGTQLSVL.